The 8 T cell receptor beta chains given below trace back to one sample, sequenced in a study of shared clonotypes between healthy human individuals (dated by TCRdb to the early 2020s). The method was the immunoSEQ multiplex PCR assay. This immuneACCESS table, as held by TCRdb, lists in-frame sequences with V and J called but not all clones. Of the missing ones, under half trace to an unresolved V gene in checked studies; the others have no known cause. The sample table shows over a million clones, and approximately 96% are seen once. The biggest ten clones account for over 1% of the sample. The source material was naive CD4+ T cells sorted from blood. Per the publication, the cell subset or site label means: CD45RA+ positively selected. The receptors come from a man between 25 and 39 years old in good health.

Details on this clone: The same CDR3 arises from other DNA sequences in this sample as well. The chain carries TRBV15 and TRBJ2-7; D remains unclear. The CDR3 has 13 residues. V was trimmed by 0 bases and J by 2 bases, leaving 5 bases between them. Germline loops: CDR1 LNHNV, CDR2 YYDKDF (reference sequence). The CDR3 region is CATSRDLTYEQYF. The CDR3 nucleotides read TGTGCCACCAGCAGAGATCTCACCTACGAGCAGTACTTC. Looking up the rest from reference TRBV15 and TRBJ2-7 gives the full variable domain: DAMVIQNPRYQVTQFGKPVTLSCSQTLNHNVMYWYQQKSSQAPKLLFHYYDKDFNNEADTPDNFQSRRPNTSFCFLDIRSPGLGDTAMYLCATSRDLTYEQYFGPGTRLTVT.

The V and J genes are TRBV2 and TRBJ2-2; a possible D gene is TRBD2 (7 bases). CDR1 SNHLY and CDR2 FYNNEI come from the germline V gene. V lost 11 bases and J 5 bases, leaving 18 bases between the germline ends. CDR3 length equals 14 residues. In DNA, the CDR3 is TGTGCCTGCGGGGGCAGGGAAAGAACCGGGGAGCTGTTTTTT. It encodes CACGGRERTGELFF.

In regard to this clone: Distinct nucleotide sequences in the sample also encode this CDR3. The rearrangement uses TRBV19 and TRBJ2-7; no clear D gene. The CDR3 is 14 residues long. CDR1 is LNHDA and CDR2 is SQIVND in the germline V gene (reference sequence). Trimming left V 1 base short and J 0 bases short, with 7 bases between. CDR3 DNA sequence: TGTGCCAGTAGTATAGGACAACTCTCCTACGAGCAGTACTTC. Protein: CASSIGQLSYEQYF.

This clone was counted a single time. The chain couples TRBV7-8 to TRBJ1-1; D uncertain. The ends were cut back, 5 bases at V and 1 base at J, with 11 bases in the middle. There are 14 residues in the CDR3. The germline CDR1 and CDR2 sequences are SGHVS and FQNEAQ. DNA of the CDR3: TGTGCCAGCAGCCTAGAGATAGGGAACACTGAAGCTTTCTTT. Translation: CASSLEIGNTEAFF.

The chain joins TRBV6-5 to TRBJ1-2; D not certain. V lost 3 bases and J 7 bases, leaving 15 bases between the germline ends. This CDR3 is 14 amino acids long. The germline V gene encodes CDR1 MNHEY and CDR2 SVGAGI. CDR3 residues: CASSYTRIEGGYTF. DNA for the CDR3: TGTGCCAGCAGTTATACCCGGATAGAAGGTGGCTACACCTTC.

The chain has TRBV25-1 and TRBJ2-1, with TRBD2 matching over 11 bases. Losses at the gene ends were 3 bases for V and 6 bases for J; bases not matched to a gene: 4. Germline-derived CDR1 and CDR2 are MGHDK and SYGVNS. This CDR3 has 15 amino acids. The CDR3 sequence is CASSEPSGRPNEQFF. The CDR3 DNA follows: TGTGCCAGCAGTGAGCCTAGCGGGAGGCCCAATGAGCAGTTCTTC.

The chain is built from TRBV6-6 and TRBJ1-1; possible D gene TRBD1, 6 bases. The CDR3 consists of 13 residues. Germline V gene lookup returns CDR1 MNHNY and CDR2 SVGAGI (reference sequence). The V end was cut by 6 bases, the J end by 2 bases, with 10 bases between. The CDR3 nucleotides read TGTGCCAGCAGAGTGACAGGCAACACTGAAGCTTTCTTT. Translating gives CASRVTGNTEAFF.

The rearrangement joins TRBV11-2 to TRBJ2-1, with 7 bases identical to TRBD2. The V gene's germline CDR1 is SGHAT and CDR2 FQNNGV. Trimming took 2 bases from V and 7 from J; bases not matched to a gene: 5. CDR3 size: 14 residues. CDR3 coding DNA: TGTGCCAGCAGCTTAAGCTCACTAGCGAATGAGCAGTTCTTC. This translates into CASSLSSLANEQFF.